This passage covers 20 T cell receptor beta chains from one sample sequenced in a study of cytomegalovirus exposure and HLA in healthy donors. It was with 60 Vbeta and 13 Jbeta primers that the PCR ran. The method was immunoSEQ multiplex PCR; TCRdb's version includes in-frame clones alone and lacks a portion of them. The data contain around 180,000 clones, approximately 82% of them singletons. Material: PBMCs. Receptor source: a woman younger than 30 in good health and CMV-seropositive.

This clone was seen a few times. The chain recombines TRBV10-3 with TRBJ2-5, with 8 bases aligning to TRBD1. V gave up 10 bases and J gave up 3 bases; unmatched junction bases: 10. Per germline, CDR1 ENHRY and CDR2 SYGVKD. This CDR3 region has 14 residues. The CDR3 DNA reads TGTGCCACCCAGGGGGCGAGACGGGAAGAGACCCAGTACTTC. Translated: CATQGARREETQYF.

For the CDR3, the DNA is TGCGCCAGCAGCCAAGTCGTGGGGAGTGAGACCCAGTACTTC. This encodes CASSQVVGSETQYF. The chain recombines TRBV4-3 with TRBJ2-5; possibly TRBD2 for D (5 bases). The CDR3 runs 14 residues. V lost 1 base and J lost 5, with 11 bases in between. Germline CDR1 and CDR2: LGHNA and YSLEER.

V and J are TRBV5-6 and TRBJ2-7; D gene uncertain. Germline V gene sequence: CDR1 SGHDT, CDR2 YYEEEE. The CDR3 covers 14 residues. Trimming removed 4 bases at V and 3 bases at J, with 14 bases between. The CDR3, as DNA: TGTGCCAGCAGCGCGTTTGGGCGCGACTACGAGCAGTACTTC. Amino acids: CASSAFGRDYEQYF.

In this sample, this clone turned up a few times. The chain has TRBV7-2 and TRBJ1-1; 7 bases align to TRBD1. The germline CDR1 and CDR2 sequences are SGHTA and FQGNSA. CDR3 length: 15 residues. V was clipped by 3 bases and J by 2 bases; unmatched bases: 6. CDR3 nucleotides: TGTGCCAGCAGCTTTGGTGGGACAGACAACACTGAAGCTTTCTTT. Translating gives CASSFGGTDNTEAFF.

This clone was seen only once. The chain recombines TRBV2 with TRBJ1-1, with 8 positions matching TRBD1. CDR1 SNHLY and CDR2 FYNNEI come from the germline V gene. The V segment lost 10 bases and the J segment 6 bases; nucleotides outside the gene matches: 10. The CDR3 length is 13 residues. The CDR3 DNA reads TGTGCCAACAGCCCCGGGACAGGACCTGAAGCTTTCTTT. This gives the protein CANSPGTGPEAFF.

This clone has just a few counts. The chain employs TRBV5-6 and TRBJ2-5; possibly TRBD1 for D (6 bases). Germline values: CDR1 SGHDT, CDR2 YYEEEE. Trimming took 5 bases from V and 5 from J, leaving 22 bases between them. The CDR3 totals 16 residues. CDR3 sequence: CASSYLTEGDGETQYF. Written as DNA, the CDR3 is TGTGCCAGCAGTTATCTAACCGAGGGGGATGGGGAGACCCAGTACTTC.

The chain combines TRBV5-6 with TRBJ2-7; TRBD2 aligns across 10 bases. The CDR3 spans 15 residues. The germline V gene encodes CDR1 SGHDT and CDR2 YYEEEE. Trimming removed 6 bases from V and 3 bases from J; junction bases left unmatched: 9. The CDR3 nucleotides are TGTGCCAGCAACGGGGGAGCGGGGGGGAACTACGAGCAGTACTTC. Protein sequence: CASNGGAGGNYEQYF. Full variable domain (rest looked up from reference TRBV5-6 and TRBJ2-7): DAGVTQSPTHLIKTRGQQVTLRCSPKSGHDTVSWYQQALGQGPQFIFQYYEEEERQRGNFPDRFSGHQFPNYSSELNVNALLLGDSALYLCASNGGAGGNYEQYFGPGTRLTVT.

This clone came up once. The genes are TRBV6-5 and TRBJ1-1; D uncertain. CDR3 size: 13 residues. Germline values: CDR1 MNHEY, CDR2 SVGAGI. V was shortened by 0 bases and J by 8 bases, with 10 bases between the two germline ends. CDR3 in DNA: TGTGCCAGCAGTTACTCAACGCAGGTGGAAGCTTTCTTT. This translates into CASSYSTQVEAFF.

This chain links TRBV6-5 with TRBJ1-1, with D perhaps TRBD1 (5 bases). Between the trimmed V and J ends, which lost 2 bases and 5 bases, there was a span of 12 bases. Germline-derived CDR1 and CDR2 are MNHEY and SVGAGI. The CDR3 is made up of 14 amino acids. The CDR3: CASSYLGVFTEAFF. In DNA form, the CDR3 reads TGTGCCAGCAGTTACCTAGGGGTTTTTACTGAAGCTTTCTTT.

The chain is built from TRBV7-9 and TRBJ2-7; TRBD2 is a possible D gene (5 bases). The V and J ends lost 5 bases and 6 bases respectively, with 23 bases between them. Germline V lookup: CDR1 SEHNR, CDR2 FQNEAQ (reference sequence). This CDR3 is built from 16 residues. The CDR3 is CASSEDVSIAGGEQYV. DNA for the CDR3: TGTGCCAGCAGCGAGGACGTTTCTATCGCAGGAGGCGAGCAGTACGTC.

The rearrangement uses TRBV4-1 and TRBJ1-4; 10 bases align to TRBD1. V lost 5 bases, J lost 7 bases, and 4 bases stayed unmatched. This CDR3 region has 14 residues. Germline V gene lookup returns CDR1 MGHRA and CDR2 YSYEKL. As DNA, the CDR3 is TGCGCCAGCAGCGGCGGGACAGGGGCTGAAAAACTGTTTTTT. The encoded protein is CASSGGTGAEKLFF.

The chain carries TRBV7-2 and TRBJ2-1; weak D call: TRBD2 (5 bases). V shed 2 bases and J shed 6 bases, with 11 bases lying between them. The CDR3 loop spans 14 amino acids. CDR1 is SGHTA, CDR2 FQGNSA, per germline. The CDR3 DNA follows: TGTGCCAGCAGCTTATCGAGGGTCGCCAATGAGCAGTTCTTC. Translated: CASSLSRVANEQFF.

The V gene is TRBV30, the J gene TRBJ2-7; D not resolved. CDR1 GTSNPN and CDR2 SVGIG come from the germline V gene (reference sequence). Trimming removed 3 bases at V and 2 bases at J, with 20 bases between. The CDR3 totals 16 residues. The CDR3 is CAWRAITVRVPYEQYF. CDR3 bases: TGTGCCTGGAGAGCAATTACAGTAAGAGTCCCCTACGAGCAGTACTTC.

The V call is TRBV6-1, the J call TRBJ1-5, with 9 bases that match TRBD1. From germline, CDR1 is MNHNS and CDR2 SASEGT. Trimming removed 8 bases from V and 12 bases from J; junction bases left unmatched: 5. The CDR3 has 11 amino acids. The DNA of the CDR3 is TGTGCCAGCTCCGGGACAGGGCACCAGCATTTT. The encoded protein is CASSGTGHQHF.

J is TRBJ1-2 and V is TRBV19; 8 bases fit TRBD1. CDR3 length equals 13 residues. Trimming removed 6 bases from V and 5 bases from J; junction bases left unmatched: 5. Germline CDR1 LNHDA, CDR2 SQIVND (reference sequence). The CDR3 spells CASSPRGLYGYTF. CDR3 in DNA: TGTGCCAGTAGCCCCAGGGGGCTTTATGGCTACACCTTC.

This clone was seen a few times. The genes are TRBV7-3 and TRBJ2-1, with 8 nucleotides matching TRBD2. Germline V CDR1 and CDR2: SGHTA, FQGTGA. The CDR3 is 15 residues long. V shed 2 bases, J shed 5 bases, and the junction held 5 bases outside the gene matches. CDR3 residues: CASSLSDSGNNEQFF. CDR3 sequence (DNA): TGTGCCAGCAGCTTATCGGATAGCGGGAACAATGAGCAGTTCTTC. Filled out from reference TRBV7-3 and TRBJ2-1, the complete variable domain reads GAGVSQTPSNKVTEKGKYVELRCDPISGHTALYWYRQSLGQGPEFLIYFQGTGAADDSGLPNDRFFAVRPEGSVSTLKIQRTERGDSAVYLCASSLSDSGNNEQFFGPGTRLTVL.

This clone has just one count. V gene TRBV10-1 combines with J gene TRBJ1-1, with a possible D match to TRBD1 (5 bases). Germline CDR1 is WNHNN and CDR2 is SYGVQD (reference sequence). The length of the CDR3 is 13 residues. With 7 bases removed from V and 0 bases from J, the gap between germline ends came to 9 bases. This chain's CDR3 is CASMDNMNTEAFF. CDR3 nucleotide sequence: TGCGCCAGCATGGACAACATGAACACTGAAGCTTTCTTT.

About this clone itself: A read error may produce the germline difference seen at one junction end. This chain connects TRBV6-1 to TRBJ2-5, with D possibly matching TRBD1 (6 bases). The CDR3 is 18 amino acids. CDR1 and CDR2 from the germline V gene are MNHNS and SASEGT. For the CDR3, the DNA is TGTGCCAGCAGCGAAGGCGTCTTCTCACAGGGTAAACAAGAGACCCAGTACTTC. This sequence encodes CASSEGVFSQGKQETQYF.

The gene calls are TRBV19 and TRBJ2-3, with 7 bases lining up with TRBD1. Trimming cost V 8 bases and J 9 bases; bases outside gene matches: 8. Germline V gives CDR1 LNHDA, CDR2 SQIVND (reference sequence). The CDR3 length is 12 residues. The CDR3 DNA follows: TGTGCCAGTTCCCGGGACAGCGGCACGCAGTATTTT. It translates to CASSRDSGTQYF.

The chain links TRBV7-9 to TRBJ1-2; weak D call: TRBD1 (5 bases). Germline CDR1 reads SEHNR; CDR2 reads FQNEAQ (reference sequence). The germline V and J ends were trimmed by 1 base and 4 bases, with 10 bases remaining between them. The CDR3 consists of 14 residues. CDR3 loop: CASSLGTGFYGYTF. The CDR3 DNA is TGTGCCAGCAGCTTAGGTACAGGCTTCTATGGCTACACCTTC.